The entry below describes one TCR beta chain. This clonotype was seen repeatedly, ten times or more. Its antigen has not been determined. The input lacks base qualities; no much larger clone sits a single base away. Receptor amplification or capture employed PCR. Sequencing was carried out with an Illumina HiSeq 2500. To normalize quantification of the TCRbeta repertoire, the TCR libraries were built with molecular barcoding that relied on unique molecular identifiers. TCRdb handled the public reads itself, with Q25 trimming in fastp and clone calling in MiXCR, and kept productive beta chains. Rows are unified per CDR3 protein, each entry keeping the most common DNA and genes. This sample holds about 470,000 distinct CDR3 sequences; about 45% were observed only once. 27% of the sample comes from the top ten. This entry is derived from a study of T-cell reconstitution after alpha-beta-depleted transplantation in children (dated by TCRdb to the mid-2010s). Concerning the study at large: Using TCR repertoire profiling, the study quantitatively followed how T-cell immune reconstitution unfolded in children after TCRalphabeta/CD19-depleted allogeneic hematopoietic cell transplantation.

Sample treatment or condition, as interpreted from the label and publication: allogeneic hematopoietic cell transplantation with graft depleted of TCRalphabeta T cells and CD19 B cells. The transplant recipients were children given TCRalphabeta/CD19-depleted allogeneic hematopoietic cell grafts. Findings and caveats that apply to the study as a whole: Apparently early alphabetaT-cell count recovery about two months after transplant reportedly relied on only several hundred rapidly expanded clones derived from non-depleted graft cells. In some patients, the high TCRbeta diversity seen at day 60 was put down to recipient T cells and intrathymic progenitors that had survived conditioning. Over subsequent months, a decline in hyperexpanded clone frequencies was noted, and after one year, T-cell counts and TCRbeta diversity were mostly ascribed to newly produced T cells.

The sequence came from a girl aged 2 to 10 with aplastic anemia, due to receive a stem cell transplant. Specimen: PBMCs, collected before TCRalphabeta/CD19-depleted stem cell transplant.

The DNA reads as follows: TGTGCCAGCAGTTCCCGACAGGCCCCCGGGTATTTT. Translated, it gives CASSSRQAPGYF. The rearranged chain carries TRBV12-3 or TRBV12-4 and TRBJ2-3; D gene: possibly TRBD1, on 6 matching bases. Spanning cysteine to phenylalanine, the CDR3 consists of 12 amino acids. Only the CDR3 portion is preserved as DNA: 36 bases, with reading frame beginning at the first base. The junction carries 16 bases between V and J, which are trimmed by 4 bases and 14 bases respectively.